The rows below give T cell receptor beta chains drawn from one sample of a study of blood T cell repertoires in COVID-19. TCRdb's copy holds only in-frame clones and misses some; the assay was immunoSEQ multiplex PCR. The table lists roughly 80,000 clones, 88% of them singletons, with approximately 5% in the top ten. The sample comprised peripheral blood. These receptors were collected from a man between 45 and 60 years old with active COVID-19. The CDR3 runs from the conserved cysteine through the conserved F or W. D genes are given only for firm matches. A row's size may be missing; if present it is once, few, many or a size class.

>TRBV5-1|-|TRBJ2-3|-
CASSSQNRETDTQYF
TGCGCCAGCAGCTCACAGAACAGGGAAACAGATACGCAGTATTTT
>TRBV19|-|TRBJ2-7|-
CASTLDRYGGEQYF
TGTGCCAGTACCCTCGACAGGTATGGGGGCGAGCAGTACTTC
>TRBV10-3|TRBD2|TRBJ2-5|-
CAISDPSGGAQETQYF
TGTGCCATCAGTGACCCTAGCGGGGGGGCCCAAGAGACCCAGTACTTC
>TRBV21-1|-|TRBJ2-2|-
CASRKNKGQGKDTGELFF
TGTGCCAGCCGCAAGAATAAGGGACAGGGAAAGGACACCGGGGAGCTGTTTTTT
>TRBV6-6|-|TRBJ1-6|-
CASRGPNSPLHF
TGTGCCAGCAGGGGGCCCAATTCACCCCTCCACTTT
>TRBV4-3|-|TRBJ1-3|-
CASSQAPYSGNTIYF
TGCGCCAGCAGCCAAGCTCCCTACTCTGGAAACACCATATATTTT
>TRBV5-1|TRBD1|TRBJ1-2|-
CASSGRTGSLGYTF
TGCGCCAGCAGCGGGCGGACAGGGTCTCTAGGCTACACCTTC
>TRBV7-2|-|TRBJ1-2|once
CASSSPGRYYGYTF
TGTGCCAGCAGCTCCCCAGGGCGCTACTATGGCTACACCTTC
>TRBV30|-|TRBJ2-1|-
CAWSVPRGPHLLYNEQFF
TGTGCCTGGAGTGTCCCGCGGGGGCCCCACCTTTTATACAATGAGCAGTTCTTC
>TRBV10-2|-|TRBJ1-5|-
CASSTDSNQPQHF
TGCGCCAGCAGCACAGATAGCAATCAGCCCCAGCATTTT
>TRBV29-1|TRBD1|TRBJ2-5|once
CSVLNTGGAEETQYF
TGCAGCGTTTTAAATACAGGGGGCGCAGAAGAGACCCAGTACTTC
>TRBV5-8|-|TRBJ1-5|-
CASRTQGVWNQPQHF
TGTGCCAGCAGGACCCAAGGGGTTTGGAATCAGCCCCAGCATTTT
>TRBV7-8|-|TRBJ2-1|-
CASSSGTHRGNEQFF
TGTGCCAGCAGCTCCGGGACTCACCGTGGCAATGAGCAGTTCTTC
>TRBV3-1/TRBV3-2|-|TRBJ1-4|-
CASSQATPNEKLFF
TGTGCCAGCAGCCAAGCGACTCCAAATGAAAAACTGTTTTTT
>TRBV7-9|-|TRBJ1-5|-
CASSLDTPGQPQHF
TGTGCCAGCAGCTTAGATACCCCCGGGCAGCCCCAGCATTTT
>TRBV28|-|TRBJ1-2|-
CASGTGGYGYTF
TGTGCCAGCGGAACGGGGGGCTATGGCTACACCTTC
>TRBV4-3|TRBD1|TRBJ1-5|-
CASSQDHRTGSNQPQHF
TGCGCCAGCAGCCAAGACCACCGGACAGGGAGCAATCAGCCCCAGCATTTT
>TRBV18|TRBD2|TRBJ2-7|-
CASSRGASGEPYEQYF
TGTGCCAGCTCACGAGGGGCTAGCGGGGAGCCCTACGAGCAGTACTTC
>TRBV7-9|TRBD1|TRBJ1-4|-
CASSLGTGSEKLFF
TGTGCCAGCAGCTTAGGGACAGGGAGTGAAAAACTGTTTTTT
>TRBV14|TRBD1|TRBJ1-3|-
CASSQGTGGGNTIYF
TGTGCCAGCAGCCAGGGGACAGGCGGTGGAAACACCATATATTTT
>TRBV5-8|TRBD2|TRBJ2-5|few
CASSRGGGYETQYF
TGTGCCAGCAGCCGCGGGGGGGGCTATGAGACCCAGTACTTC
>TRBV7-6|-|TRBJ1-3|-
CASSSDLVSGNTIYF
TGTGCCAGCAGCTCCGATCTAGTTTCTGGAAACACCATATATTTT